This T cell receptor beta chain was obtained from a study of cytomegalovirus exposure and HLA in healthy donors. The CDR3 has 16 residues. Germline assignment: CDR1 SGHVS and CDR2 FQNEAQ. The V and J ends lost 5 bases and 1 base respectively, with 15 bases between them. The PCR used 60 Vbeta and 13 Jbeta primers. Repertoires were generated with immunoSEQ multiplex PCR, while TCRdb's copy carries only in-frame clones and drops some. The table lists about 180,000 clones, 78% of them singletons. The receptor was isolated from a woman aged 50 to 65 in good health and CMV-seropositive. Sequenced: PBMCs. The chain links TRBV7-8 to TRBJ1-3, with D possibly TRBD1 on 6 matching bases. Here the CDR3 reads CASSPDRSSSGNTIYF. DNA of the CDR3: TGTGCCAGCAGCCCCGACAGGTCTTCGTCTGGAAACACCATATATTTT. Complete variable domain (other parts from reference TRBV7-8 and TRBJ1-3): GAGVSQSPRYKVAKRGQDVALRCDPISGHVSLFWYQQALGQGPEFLTYFQNEAQLDKSGLPSDRFFAERPEGSVSTLKIQRTQQEDSAVYLCASSPDRSSSGNTIYFGEGSWLTVV.